What follows is one T cell receptor beta chain and its context. Its antigen is still unknown. The sample is drawn from a study of cytomegalovirus exposure and HLA in healthy donors. Study as a whole: The same platform was used for the 110 or so validation repertoires and the approximately 670 first-cohort repertoires, a later analysis reported. Study conclusions and caveats: In the 100 to 150 validation repertoires, approximately 94% of cluster scores exceeded 0, per a later analysis. The authors listed around 150 TCR beta chains as cytomegalovirus-associated. There were some public TCRs occurring in many donors, but most TCR sequences were rare.

Measured with immunoSEQ multiplex PCR; TCRdb has only the in-frame clones, and not every one. The table includes some 65,000 clones, roughly 94% detected once. The specimen was PBMCs. The source of this sequence is a man in his late teens or twenties in good health and CMV-seropositive.

The CDR3 DNA sequence: TGTGCCAGCAGGTCCCAGGGAACTGAAGCTTTCTTT. This codes for CASRSQGTEAFF. The chain carries TRBV21-1 and TRBJ1-1; the table's D call, TRBD1, has no DNA check behind it. TRBV21-1 constitutes a pseudogene. The CDR3 extends over 12 amino acids.